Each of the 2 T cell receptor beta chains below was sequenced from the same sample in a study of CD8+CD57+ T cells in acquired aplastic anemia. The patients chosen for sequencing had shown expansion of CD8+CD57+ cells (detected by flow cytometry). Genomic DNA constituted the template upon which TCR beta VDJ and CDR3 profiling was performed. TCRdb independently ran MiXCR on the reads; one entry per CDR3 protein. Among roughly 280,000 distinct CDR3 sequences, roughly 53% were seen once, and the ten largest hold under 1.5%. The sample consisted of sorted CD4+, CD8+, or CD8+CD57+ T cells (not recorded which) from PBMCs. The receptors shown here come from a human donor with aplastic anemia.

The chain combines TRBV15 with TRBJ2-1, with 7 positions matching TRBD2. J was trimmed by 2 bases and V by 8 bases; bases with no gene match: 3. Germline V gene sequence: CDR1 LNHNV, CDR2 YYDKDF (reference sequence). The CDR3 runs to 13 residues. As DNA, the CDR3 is TGTGCCACCCGGGGGGAAGCCTACAATGAGCAGTTCTTC. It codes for CATRGEAYNEQFF.

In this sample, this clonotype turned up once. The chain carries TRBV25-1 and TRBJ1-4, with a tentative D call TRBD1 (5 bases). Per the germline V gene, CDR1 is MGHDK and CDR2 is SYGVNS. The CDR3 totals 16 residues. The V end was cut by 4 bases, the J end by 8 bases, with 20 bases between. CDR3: CASSGHGRRGNEKLFF. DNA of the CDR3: TGTGCCAGCAGTGGCCACGGGAGGCGGGGGAACGAAAAACTGTTTTTT.